This section outlines one TCR beta chain sequence together with its context. The target antigen is unknown. This sample is part of a study of CD8 T cells in Susac syndrome. Study observations and caveats: By the study's own acknowledgment, its TCR sequencing and HLA analysis included relatively few individuals.

Reverse transcription of 0.5 to 1 ug RNA was carried out with random hexamers. With immunoSEQ multiplex PCR, TCR beta CDR3 was amplified across 54 Vbeta and 13 Jbeta. TCRdb fed the immunoSEQ multiplex PCR reads into MiXCR, producing one record per CDR3 protein. This table has fewer than 150,000 distinct CDR3 sequences, nearly 95% appearing once. Sequencing of TCR beta was performed on blood CD8+ T cells and on blood CD4+ T cells. Controls matched for sex and age were healthy donors. The source is a human donor in good health. The source material was CD4+ T cells from PBMCs.

Here the CDR3 DNA reads TGCAGCGTCAAAAGCTACGACGAGCAGTACTTC. Translated: CSVKSYDEQYF. This chain joins TRBV29-1 and TRBJ2-7; unclear D gene. The CDR3 totals 11 residues. CDR1 is SQVTM and CDR2 is ANQGSEA in the germline V gene. V lost 6 bases and J lost 5, with 11 bases in between.